Below are 24 T cell receptor beta chains sequenced from a single sample in a study of cytomegalovirus exposure and HLA in healthy donors. Both 60 Vbeta primers and 13 Jbeta primers went into the PCR. Profiled with immunoSEQ multiplex PCR; TCRdb holds only in-frame clones, not every one. Counted here are about 180,000 clones, 80% occurring once; the ten biggest clones make up 1%. The specimen was PBMCs. The receptors come from a woman between 50 and 59 years old in good health and CMV-seropositive.

This chain connects TRBV7-9 to TRBJ2-1; 7 bases match TRBD2. Germline loops: CDR1 SEHNR, CDR2 FQNEAQ (reference sequence). The CDR3 spans 15 residues. V trimming: 1 base; J trimming: 4 bases; junction bases outside the gene matches: 4. The CDR3 bases are TGTGCCAGCAGCTTAGGGGCTAGCGGTTACAATGAGCAGTTCTTC. This translates into CASSLGASGYNEQFF.

V usage is TRBV7-8 and J usage is TRBJ2-2; no firm D call. The CDR3 sequence is 16 residues long. The V and J ends lost 5 bases and 0 bases respectively, with 13 bases between them. Germline values: CDR1 SGHVS, CDR2 FQNEAQ. CDR3 residues: CASSPGWSSNTGELFF. CDR3 nucleotides: TGTGCCAGCAGCCCGGGTTGGTCCTCGAACACCGGGGAGCTGTTTTTT.

The chain carries TRBV21-1 and TRBJ2-1; the D segment call TRBD2 is taken from the table without a DNA check. TRBV21-1 is classified as a pseudogene. The CDR3 covers 19 residues. CDR3 sequence reads: CASSKNPSSVGGWGNEQFF. The CDR3 region has the DNA TGTGCCAGCAGCAAAAATCCCTCTTCCGTGGGAGGGTGGGGCAATGAGCAGTTCTTC.

The V call is TRBV9, the J call TRBJ1-5; D is possibly TRBD1 (5 bases). The CDR3 loop spans 17 amino acids. V lost 3 bases and J lost 1, with 17 bases in between. CDR1 is SGDLS, CDR2 YYNGEE, per germline. The CDR3 reads CASSDAGLGVSNQPQHF. CDR3 in DNA: TGTGCCAGCAGCGATGCGGGATTGGGGGTAAGCAATCAGCCCCAGCATTTT.

This clone was detected only once. This chain links TRBV27 with TRBJ2-7; D is ambiguous. CDR3 length: 15 residues. Trimming shortened V by 2 bases and J by 2 bases, and 13 bases separated the two germline ends. Germline CDR1 is MNHEY and CDR2 is SMNVEV (reference sequence). Here the CDR3 DNA reads TGTGCCAGCAGTTTAGCGGTATCTTTGACCTACGAGCAGTACTTC. Translating gives CASSLAVSLTYEQYF.

This clone turned up a few times. The chain combines TRBV14 with TRBJ1-3; D gene uncertain. V was trimmed by 6 bases and J by 7 bases, leaving 16 bases between them. The germline gives CDR1 SGHDN, CDR2 FVKESK. CDR3 length: 14 residues. Here the CDR3 DNA reads TGTGCCAGCAGTCGCCTGGGAGGCGAGAACACCATATATTTT. This encodes CASSRLGGENTIYF. The complete variable domain, with remaining parts taken from reference TRBV14 and TRBJ1-3, reads EAGVTQFPSHSVIEKGQTVTLRCDPISGHDNLYWYRRVMGKEIKFLLHFVKESKQDESGMPNNRFLAERTGGTYSTLKVQPAELEDSGVYFCASSRLGGENTIYFGEGSWLTVV.

This sequence joins TRBV27 and TRBJ2-1, with D perhaps matching TRBD2 (5 bases). Deletions cut 5 bases from V and 7 bases from J, with 6 bases between. Looked up from germline, CDR1 is MNHEY and CDR2 is SMNVEV (reference sequence). There are 11 residues in the CDR3. CDR3 sequence reads: CASSTGNEQFF. DNA for the CDR3: TGTGCCAGCAGTACGGGGAATGAGCAGTTCTTC.

The chain is built from TRBV29-1 and TRBJ2-1; a possible D gene is TRBD2 (5 bases). Trimming took off 8 bases at V and 6 bases at J, with 11 bases between the two ends. The V gene's germline CDR1 is SQVTM and CDR2 ANQGSEA. This CDR3 is built from 11 residues. CDR3 nucleotides: TGCAGCAGTATGGACTTCAATGAGCAGTTCTTC. Residues: CSSMDFNEQFF.

The genes are TRBV5-1 and TRBJ2-7, with TRBD2 identical over 9 bases. Trimming took 1 base from V and 5 from J; bases not matched to a gene: 16. Looked up from germline, CDR1 is SGHRS and CDR2 is YFSETQ. CDR3 size: 18 residues. The CDR3 sequence: CASSLRLAGTVRGDEQYF. The CDR3 nucleotides are TGCGCCAGCAGCTTGCGGCTAGCGGGGACGGTCCGGGGCGACGAGCAGTACTTC.

The V gene is TRBV7-6, the J gene TRBJ1-1; 7 nucleotides match TRBD1. CDR1 and CDR2 (germline): SGHVS, FNYEAQ. This CDR3 contains 15 residues. Losses at the gene ends were 2 bases for V and 1 base for J; bases not matched to a gene: 4. This chain's CDR3 is CASSLRGGRNTEAFF. As DNA, the CDR3 is TGTGCCAGCAGCTTAAGAGGGGGCAGGAACACTGAAGCTTTCTTT. Full variable domain (outside the CDR3, taken from reference TRBV7-6 and TRBJ1-1): GAGVSQSPRYKVTKRGQDVALRCDPISGHVSLYWYRQALGQGPEFLTYFNYEAQQDKSGLPNDRFSAERPEGSISTLTIQRTEQRDSAMYRCASSLRGGRNTEAFFGQGTRLTVV.

This clone appeared a single time. V and J are TRBV9 and TRBJ2-5; 9 bases match TRBD2. The DNA end is a closer match to TRBJ2-7, so the J assignment may be wrong. This CDR3 region has 18 residues. The germline gives CDR1 SGDLS, CDR2 YYNGEE. CDR3 bases: TGTGCCAGCAGCGGAACAGCGGGAGGCCACACCTTCTCCTACGAGCAGTACTTC. Encoded protein: CASSGTAGGHTFSYEQYF.

The chain links TRBV7-8 to TRBJ1-2; a possible D gene is TRBD1 (6 bases). Germline assignment: CDR1 SGHVS and CDR2 FQNEAQ. The CDR3 is 18 amino acids. The V and J ends lost 2 bases and 8 bases respectively, with 27 bases between them. In nucleotides, the CDR3 is TGTGCCAGCAGCTTAATTGGGGGCGCCTCCGATCCCCAAGGGGGCTACACCTTC. Protein: CASSLIGGASDPQGGYTF.

V usage is TRBV28 and J usage is TRBJ2-7, with D maybe TRBD1 (6 bases). Germline V gene sequence: CDR1 MDHEN, CDR2 SYDVKM. V lost 2 bases to trimming and J lost 5 bases, with 13 bases between them. The CDR3 is 14 residues long. In DNA, the CDR3 is TGTGCCAGCAGTTTACTACAGGGCGTACACGAGCAGTACTTC. It is translated as CASSLLQGVHEQYF.

V and J are TRBV12-1 and TRBJ1-2; the table's D gene call, TRBD1, was not cross checked with the DNA. TRBV12-1 is tagged as a pseudogene. The CDR3 sequence is 18 residues long. In DNA form, the CDR3 reads TGTGCCAGCAGCTTTGCCTACCTCCGGACAGGGGGGATCTATGGCTACACCTTC. Its translation: CASSFAYLRTGGIYGYTF.

V is TRBV15 and J is TRBJ1-2; D is undetermined. V lost 0 bases and J 0 bases, leaving 5 bases between the germline ends. Germline V gene data show CDR1 as LNHNV and CDR2 as YYDKDF (reference sequence). This CDR3 has 14 amino acids. CDR3 amino acids: CATSRDQANYGYTF. DNA of the CDR3: TGTGCCACCAGCAGAGATCAGGCTAACTATGGCTACACCTTC.

This clone has just a few counts. The chain couples TRBV7-9 to TRBJ2-5; 9 nucleotides align to TRBD1. CDR3 length: 14 residues. V lost 6 bases to trimming and J lost 2 bases; unmatched junction nucleotides: 4. Germline V gene data show CDR1 as SEHNR and CDR2 as FQNEAQ (reference sequence). DNA of the CDR3: TGTGCCAGCAGTAGGGACAGGGCTCAAGAGACCCAGTACTTC. Translated: CASSRDRAQETQYF. The variable domain in full, completed from reference TRBV7-9 and TRBJ2-5, reads DTGVSQNPRHKITKRGQNVTFRCDPISEHNRLYWYRQTLGQGPEFLTYFQNEAQLEKSRLLSDRFSAERPKGSFSTLEIQRTEQGDSAMYLCASSRDRAQETQYFGPGTRLLVL.

The chain is built from TRBV7-9 and TRBJ2-7; 8 bases fit TRBD1. This CDR3 region has 15 residues. The trim removed 5 bases at V and 6 bases at J, leaving 12 bases unmatched. The V gene's germline CDR1 is SEHNR and CDR2 FQNEAQ (reference sequence). The CDR3 DNA sequence: TGTGCCAGCAGCCATACAATCCGGACAGGGATCGAGCAGTACTTC. Amino acids: CASSHTIRTGIEQYF.

This chain uses TRBV5-4 with TRBJ2-2, with TRBD2 matching over 12 bases. The germline gives CDR1 SGHNT, CDR2 YYREEE (reference sequence). The CDR3 is 15 residues long. V lost 4 bases, J lost 3 bases, and 1 base stayed unmatched. CDR3 loop: CASSGTSGYTGELFF. CDR3 DNA sequence: TGTGCCAGCAGCGGGACTAGCGGGTACACCGGGGAGCTGTTTTTT. The full variable domain, in which reference TRBV5-4 and TRBJ2-2 provide the parts outside the CDR3, is ETGVTQSPTHLIKTRGQQVTLRCSSQSGHNTVSWYQQALGQGPQFIFQYYREEENGRGNFPPRFSGLQFPNYSSELNVNALELDDSALYLCASSGTSGYTGELFFGEGSRLTVL.

The chain employs TRBV7-9 and TRBJ1-4, with D perhaps matching TRBD1 (6 bases). Trimming cost V 5 bases and J 3 bases, with 13 bases left between them. CDR1 and CDR2 (germline): SEHNR, FQNEAQ (reference sequence). The CDR3 spans 15 residues. The CDR3 bases are TGTGCCAGCAGCACCAAGGGGGGGCCTAATGAAAAACTGTTTTTT. Amino acids: CASSTKGGPNEKLFF.

The chain carries TRBV7-2 and TRBJ1-2; the D gene is possibly TRBD1 (6 bases). With 5 bases removed from V and 8 bases from J, the gap between germline ends came to 21 bases. The length of the CDR3 is 15 residues. The germline V gene has CDR1 SGHTA and CDR2 FQGNSA. In DNA form, the CDR3 reads TGTGCCAGCAGCCCCACAGGGACCACATATGGAGGCTACACCTTC. It codes for CASSPTGTTYGGYTF. The whole variable domain, filled in from reference TRBV7-2 and TRBJ1-2, reads GAGVSQSPSNKVTEKGKDVELRCDPISGHTALYWYRQSLGQGLEFLIYFQGNSAPDKSGLPSDRFSAERTGGSVSTLTIQRTQQEDSAVYLCASSPTGTTYGGYTFGSGTRLTVV.

This clone was counted between two and nine times. The V call is TRBV5-4, the J call TRBJ1-1; no firm D call. The V and J ends lost 2 bases and 4 bases respectively, with 15 bases between them. Germline CDR1 is SGHNT and CDR2 is YYREEE (reference sequence). This CDR3 contains 15 residues. The DNA of the CDR3 is TGTGCCAGCAGCTTAGAATATCCGTGGAGCACTGAAGCTTTCTTT. This gives the protein CASSLEYPWSTEAFF.

The chain employs TRBV18 and TRBJ1-5, with 7 positions matching TRBD1. With V trimmed by 4 bases and J by 3 bases, 12 bases remained unmatched. Looked up from germline, CDR1 is KGHSH and CDR2 is LQKENI. The CDR3 contains 17 residues. This CDR3 is CASSHEARGQANQPQHF. As DNA, the CDR3 is TGTGCCAGCTCACACGAGGCGAGAGGACAGGCCAATCAGCCCCAGCATTTT.

V and J are TRBV6-5 and TRBJ2-5; the match to TRBD1 covers 9 bases. The better agreement between TRBJ2-7 and the DNA end casts doubt on the J call. The germline V gene encodes CDR1 MNHEY and CDR2 SVGAGI. This CDR3 comprises 12 residues. CDR3 in DNA: TGTGCCAGCAGTTCGACAGGGGGCGAGCAGTACTTC. Its protein product is CASSSTGGEQYF.

The chain has TRBV4-1 and TRBJ2-2; D gene ambiguous. The CDR3 totals 16 residues. The ends were cut back, 4 bases at V and 6 bases at J, with 18 bases in the middle. Germline V gene sequence: CDR1 MGHRA, CDR2 YSYEKL. CDR3 sequence: CASSRDKKERAGELFF. In DNA form, the CDR3 reads TGCGCCAGCAGCCGAGATAAAAAAGAACGGGCCGGGGAGCTGTTTTTT.